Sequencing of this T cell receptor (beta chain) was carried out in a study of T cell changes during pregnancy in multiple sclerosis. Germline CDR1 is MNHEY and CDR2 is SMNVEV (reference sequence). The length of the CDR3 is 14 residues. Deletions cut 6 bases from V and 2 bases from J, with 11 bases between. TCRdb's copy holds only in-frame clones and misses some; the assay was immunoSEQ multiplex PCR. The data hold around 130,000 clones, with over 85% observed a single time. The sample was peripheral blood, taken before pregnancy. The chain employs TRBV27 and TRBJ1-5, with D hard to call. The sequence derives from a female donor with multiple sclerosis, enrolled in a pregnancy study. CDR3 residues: CASSPSRGNQPQHF. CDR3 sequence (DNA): TGTGCCAGCAGCCCGTCGAGGGGCAATCAGCCCCAGCATTTT.